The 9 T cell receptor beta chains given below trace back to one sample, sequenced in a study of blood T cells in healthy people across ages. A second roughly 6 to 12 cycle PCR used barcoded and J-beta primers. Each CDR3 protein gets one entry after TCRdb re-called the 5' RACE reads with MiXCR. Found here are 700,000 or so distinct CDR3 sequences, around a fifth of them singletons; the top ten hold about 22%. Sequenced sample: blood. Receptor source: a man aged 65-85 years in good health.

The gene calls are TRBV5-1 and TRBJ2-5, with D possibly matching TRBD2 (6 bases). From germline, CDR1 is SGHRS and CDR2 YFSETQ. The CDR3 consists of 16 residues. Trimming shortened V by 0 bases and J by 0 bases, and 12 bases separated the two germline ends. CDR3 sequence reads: CASSLGDSSYQETQYF. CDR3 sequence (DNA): TGCGCCAGCAGCTTGGGGGACTCTTCGTACCAAGAGACCCAGTACTTC.

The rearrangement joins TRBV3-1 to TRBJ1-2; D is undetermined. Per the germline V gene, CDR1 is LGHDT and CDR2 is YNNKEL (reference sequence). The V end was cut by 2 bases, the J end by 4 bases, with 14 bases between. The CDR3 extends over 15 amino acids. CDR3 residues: CASSQPGSIPYGYTF. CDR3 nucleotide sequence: TGTGCCAGCAGCCAACCAGGATCCATCCCCTATGGCTACACCTTC.

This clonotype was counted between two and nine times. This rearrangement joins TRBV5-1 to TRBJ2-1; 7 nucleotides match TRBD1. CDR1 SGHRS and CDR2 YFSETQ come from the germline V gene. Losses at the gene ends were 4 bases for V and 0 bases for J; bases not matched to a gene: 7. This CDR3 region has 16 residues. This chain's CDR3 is CASSTGTAGSYNEQFF. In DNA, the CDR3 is TGCGCCAGCAGCACCGGGACAGCAGGCTCCTACAATGAGCAGTTCTTC.

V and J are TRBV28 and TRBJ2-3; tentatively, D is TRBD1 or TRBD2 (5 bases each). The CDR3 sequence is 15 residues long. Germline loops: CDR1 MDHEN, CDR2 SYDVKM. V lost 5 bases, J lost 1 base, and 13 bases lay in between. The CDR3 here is CASSPPRGRTDTQYF. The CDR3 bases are TGTGCCAGCAGTCCGCCACGGGGACGCACAGATACGCAGTATTTT.

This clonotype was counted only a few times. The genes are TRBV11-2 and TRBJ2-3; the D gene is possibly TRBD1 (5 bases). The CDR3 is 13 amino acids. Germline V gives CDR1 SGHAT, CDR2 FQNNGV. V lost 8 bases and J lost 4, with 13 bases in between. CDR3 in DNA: TGTGCCAGCCGGCAGGGTTTGGCAGATACGCAGTATTTT. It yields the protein CASRQGLADTQYF.

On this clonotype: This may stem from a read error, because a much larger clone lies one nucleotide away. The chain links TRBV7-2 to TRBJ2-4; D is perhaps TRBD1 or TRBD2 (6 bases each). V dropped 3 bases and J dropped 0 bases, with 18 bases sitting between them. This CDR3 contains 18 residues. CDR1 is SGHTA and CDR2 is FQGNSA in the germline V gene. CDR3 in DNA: TGTGCCAGCAGCTTGTACTCGGGGGCGGTTCTAGCCAAAAACATTCAGTACTTC. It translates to CASSLYSGAVLAKNIQYF.

CDR3 DNA: TGTGCCAGCAGTTACAGTCATTATAGCAATCAGCCCCAGCATTTT. Protein product: CASSYSHYSNQPQHF. V usage is TRBV6-5 and J usage is TRBJ1-5; D unresolved. Between the trimmed V and J ends, which lost 2 bases and 0 bases, there was a span of 8 bases. Germline V gene data show CDR1 as MNHEY and CDR2 as SVGAGI. The CDR3 totals 15 residues.

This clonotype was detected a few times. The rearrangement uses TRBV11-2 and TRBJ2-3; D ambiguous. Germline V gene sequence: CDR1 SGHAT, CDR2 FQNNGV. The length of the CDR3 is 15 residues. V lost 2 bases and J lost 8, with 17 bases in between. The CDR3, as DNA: TGTGCCAGCAGCTTAAGTGACTCTTCCCCGGGTACGCAGTATTTT. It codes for CASSLSDSSPGTQYF.

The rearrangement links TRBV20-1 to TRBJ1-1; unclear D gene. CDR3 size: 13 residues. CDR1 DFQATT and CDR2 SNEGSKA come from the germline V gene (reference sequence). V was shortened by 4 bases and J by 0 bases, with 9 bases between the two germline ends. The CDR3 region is CSAKLAVNTEAFF. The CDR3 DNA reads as TGCAGTGCTAAGTTGGCAGTGAACACTGAAGCTTTCTTT.